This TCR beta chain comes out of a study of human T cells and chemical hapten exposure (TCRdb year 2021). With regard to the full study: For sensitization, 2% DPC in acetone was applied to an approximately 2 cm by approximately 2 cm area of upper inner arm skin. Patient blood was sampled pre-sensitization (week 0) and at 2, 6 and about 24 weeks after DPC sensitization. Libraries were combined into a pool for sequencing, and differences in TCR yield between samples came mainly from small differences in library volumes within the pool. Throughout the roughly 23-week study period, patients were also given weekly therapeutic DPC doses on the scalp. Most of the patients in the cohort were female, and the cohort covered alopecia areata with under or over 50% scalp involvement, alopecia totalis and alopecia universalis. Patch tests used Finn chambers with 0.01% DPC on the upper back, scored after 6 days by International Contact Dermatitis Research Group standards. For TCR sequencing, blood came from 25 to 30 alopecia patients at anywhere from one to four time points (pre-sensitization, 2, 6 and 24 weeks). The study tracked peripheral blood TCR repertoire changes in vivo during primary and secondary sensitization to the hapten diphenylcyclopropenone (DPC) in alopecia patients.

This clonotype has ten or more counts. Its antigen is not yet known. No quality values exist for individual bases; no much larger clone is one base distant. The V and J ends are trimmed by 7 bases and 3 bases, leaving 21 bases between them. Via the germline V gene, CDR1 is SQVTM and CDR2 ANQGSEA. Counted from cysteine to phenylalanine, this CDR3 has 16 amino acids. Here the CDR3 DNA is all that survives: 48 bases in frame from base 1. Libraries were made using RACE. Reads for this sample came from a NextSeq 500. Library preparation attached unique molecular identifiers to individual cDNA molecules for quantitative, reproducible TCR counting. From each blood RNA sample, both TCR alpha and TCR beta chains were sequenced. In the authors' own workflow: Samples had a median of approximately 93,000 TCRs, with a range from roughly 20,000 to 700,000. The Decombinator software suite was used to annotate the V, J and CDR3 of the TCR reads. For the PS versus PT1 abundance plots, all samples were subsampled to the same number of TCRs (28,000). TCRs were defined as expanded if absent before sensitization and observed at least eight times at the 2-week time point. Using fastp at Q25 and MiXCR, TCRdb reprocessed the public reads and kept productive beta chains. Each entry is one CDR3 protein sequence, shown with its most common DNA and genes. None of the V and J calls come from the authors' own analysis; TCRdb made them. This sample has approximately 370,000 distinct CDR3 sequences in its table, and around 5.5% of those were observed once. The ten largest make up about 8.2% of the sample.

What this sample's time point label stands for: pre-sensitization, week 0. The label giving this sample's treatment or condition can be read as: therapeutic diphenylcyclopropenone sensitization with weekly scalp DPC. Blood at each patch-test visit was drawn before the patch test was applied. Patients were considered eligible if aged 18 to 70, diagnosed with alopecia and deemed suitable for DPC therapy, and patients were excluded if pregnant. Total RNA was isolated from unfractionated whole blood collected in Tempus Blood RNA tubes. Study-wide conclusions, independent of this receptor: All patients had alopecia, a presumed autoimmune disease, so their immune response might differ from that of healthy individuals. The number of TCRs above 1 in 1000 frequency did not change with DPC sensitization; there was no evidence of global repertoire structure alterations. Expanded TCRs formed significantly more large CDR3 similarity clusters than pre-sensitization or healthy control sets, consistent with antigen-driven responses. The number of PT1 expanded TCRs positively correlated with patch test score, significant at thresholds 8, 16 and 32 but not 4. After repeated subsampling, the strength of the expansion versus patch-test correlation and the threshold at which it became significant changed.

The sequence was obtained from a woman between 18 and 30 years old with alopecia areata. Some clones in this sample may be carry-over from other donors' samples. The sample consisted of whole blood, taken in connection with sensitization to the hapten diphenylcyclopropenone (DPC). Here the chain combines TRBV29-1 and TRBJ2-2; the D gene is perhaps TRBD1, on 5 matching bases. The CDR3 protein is CSAVSRADSHTGELFF. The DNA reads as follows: TGCAGCGCCGTCTCTAGGGCCGACAGCCACACCGGGGAGCTGTTTTTT.